One and the same sample provided the 3 T cell receptor beta chains below, sequenced in a study of T cell responses to AZD1222 COVID-19 vaccine. Here immunoSEQ multiplex PCR was the method, and the copy in TCRdb shows in-frame clones only, minus some. The repertoire includes around 150,000 clones, less than 95% of them detected once, and 1.3% sits in the top ten. This material consisted of peripheral blood, taken on day 0 of AZD1222 vaccination. These receptors were obtained from an adult in good health.

The CDR3 loop reads CASSPQGRENSPLHF. For the CDR3, the DNA is TGTGCCAGCTCACCACAGGGAAGGGAAAATTCACCCCTCCACTTT. The chain carries TRBV18 and TRBJ1-6; D remains unclear. The germline V gene has CDR1 KGHSH and CDR2 LQKENI. V lost 1 base and J 7 bases, leaving 11 bases between the germline ends. The CDR3 contains 15 residues. Complete variable domain (other parts from reference TRBV18 and TRBJ1-6): NAGVMQNPRHLVRRRGQEARLRCSPMKGHSHVYWYRQLPEEGLKFMVYLQKENIIDESGMPKERFSAEFPKEGPSILRIQQVVRGDSAAYFCASSPQGRENSPLHFGNGTRLTVT.

This rearrangement joins TRBV4-3 to TRBJ1-2, with 7 bases fitting TRBD1. The V gene end was trimmed by 4 bases and the J gene end by 0 bases; junction bases not matched to a gene: 11. The CDR3 loop spans 17 amino acids. CDR1 and CDR2 from the germline V gene are LGHNA and YSLEER. This chain's CDR3 is CASSRHSGQSANYGYTF. The CDR3 coding sequence is TGCGCCAGCAGCCGCCATTCGGGACAGTCAGCTAACTATGGCTACACCTTC.

The chain recombines TRBV28 with TRBJ2-7; D is unresolved. Trimming took 2 bases from V and 3 from J, leaving 11 bases between them. The CDR3 runs 14 residues. Germline values: CDR1 MDHEN, CDR2 SYDVKM. CDR3: CASSLGSGYYEQYV. The CDR3 DNA reads TGTGCCAGCAGTTTAGGGTCCGGATACTACGAGCAGTACGTC.